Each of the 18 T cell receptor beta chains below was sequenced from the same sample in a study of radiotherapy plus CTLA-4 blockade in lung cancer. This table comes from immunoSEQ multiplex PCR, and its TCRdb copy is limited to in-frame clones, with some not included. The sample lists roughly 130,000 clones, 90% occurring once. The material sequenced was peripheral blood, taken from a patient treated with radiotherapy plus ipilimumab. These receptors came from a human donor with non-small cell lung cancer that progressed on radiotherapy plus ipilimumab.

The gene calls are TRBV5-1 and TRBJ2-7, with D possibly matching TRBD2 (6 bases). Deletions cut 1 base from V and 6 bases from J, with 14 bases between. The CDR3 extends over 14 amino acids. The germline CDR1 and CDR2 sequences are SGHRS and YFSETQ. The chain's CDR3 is CASSLLLSAGEQYF. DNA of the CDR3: TGCGCCAGCAGCTTGCTCCTCTCAGCGGGCGAGCAGTACTTC. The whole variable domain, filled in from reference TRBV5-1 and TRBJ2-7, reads KAGVTQTPRYLIKTRGQQVTLSCSPISGHRSVSWYQQTPGQGLQFLFEYFSETQRNKGNFPGRFSGRQFSNSRSEMNVSTLELGDSALYLCASSLLLSAGEQYFGPGTRLTVT.

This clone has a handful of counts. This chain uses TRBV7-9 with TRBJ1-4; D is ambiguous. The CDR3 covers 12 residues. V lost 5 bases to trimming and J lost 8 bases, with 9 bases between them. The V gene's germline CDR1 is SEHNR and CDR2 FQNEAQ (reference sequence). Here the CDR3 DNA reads TGTGCCAGCAGCGGGCCCGACGAAAAACTGTTTTTT. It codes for CASSGPDEKLFF.

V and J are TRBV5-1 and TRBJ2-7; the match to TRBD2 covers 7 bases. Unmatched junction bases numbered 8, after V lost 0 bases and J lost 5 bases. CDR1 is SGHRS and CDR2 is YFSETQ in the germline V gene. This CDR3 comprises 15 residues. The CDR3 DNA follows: TGCGCCAGCAGCTTGGGAAACACTGGGGGGGACGAGCAGTACTTC. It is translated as CASSLGNTGGDEQYF.

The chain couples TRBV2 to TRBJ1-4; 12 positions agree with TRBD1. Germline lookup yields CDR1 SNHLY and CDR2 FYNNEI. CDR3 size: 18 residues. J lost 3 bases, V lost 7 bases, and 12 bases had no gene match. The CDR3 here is CASTRDWDRGLSNEKLFF. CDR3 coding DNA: TGTGCCAGCACCAGAGATTGGGACAGGGGGCTTTCTAATGAAAAACTGTTTTTT.

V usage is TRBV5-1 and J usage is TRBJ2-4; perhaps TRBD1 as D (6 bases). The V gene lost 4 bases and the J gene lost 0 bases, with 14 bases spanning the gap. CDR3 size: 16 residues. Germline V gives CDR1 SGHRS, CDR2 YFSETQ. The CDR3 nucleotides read TGCGCCAGCAGCCCTGGGGACAAAGTAGCCAAAAACATTCAGTACTTC. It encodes CASSPGDKVAKNIQYF.

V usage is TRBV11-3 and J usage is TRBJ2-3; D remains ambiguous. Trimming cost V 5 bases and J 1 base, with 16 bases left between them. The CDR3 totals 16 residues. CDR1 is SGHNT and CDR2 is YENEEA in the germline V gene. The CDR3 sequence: CASSNKSGAGTDTQYF. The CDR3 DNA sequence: TGTGCCAGCAGCAACAAATCTGGAGCTGGCACAGATACGCAGTATTTT.

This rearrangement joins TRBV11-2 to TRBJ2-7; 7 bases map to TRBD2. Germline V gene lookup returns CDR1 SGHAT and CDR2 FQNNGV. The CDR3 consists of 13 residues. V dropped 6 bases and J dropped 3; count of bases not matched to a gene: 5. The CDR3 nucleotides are TGTGCCAGCAGGTTGGCGGGGGTCTACGAGCAGTACTTC. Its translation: CASRLAGVYEQYF. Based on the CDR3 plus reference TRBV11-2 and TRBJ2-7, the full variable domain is EAGVAQSPRYKIIEKRQSVAFWCNPISGHATLYWYQQILGQGPKLLIQFQNNGVVDDSQLPKDRFSAERLKGVDSTLKIQPAKLEDSAVYLCASRLAGVYEQYFGPGTRLTVT.

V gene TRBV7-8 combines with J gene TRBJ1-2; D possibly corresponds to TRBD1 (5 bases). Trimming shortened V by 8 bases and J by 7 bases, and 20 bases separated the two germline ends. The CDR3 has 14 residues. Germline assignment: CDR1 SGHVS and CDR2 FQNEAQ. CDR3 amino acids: CASAAGGVPGGYTF. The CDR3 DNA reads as TGTGCCAGCGCCGCCGGGGGGGTGCCCGGTGGCTACACCTTC.

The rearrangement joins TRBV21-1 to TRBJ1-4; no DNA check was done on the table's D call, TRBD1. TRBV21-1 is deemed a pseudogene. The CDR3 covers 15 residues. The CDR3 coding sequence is TGTGCCAGCAGCAAAGGGACAGGGGAAGATGAAAAACTGTTTTTT. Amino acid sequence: CASSKGTGEDEKLFF.

CDR3 nucleotide sequence: TGCAGTGCAAAGAGGGGGGGGGAGCAGTTCTTC. Protein sequence: CSAKRGGEQFF. This chain links TRBV20-1 with TRBJ2-1, with a weak D call TRBD2 (7 bases). Trimming stripped 6 bases from V and 10 bases from J, with 13 bases between. Germline V CDR1 and CDR2: DFQATT, SNEGSKA (reference sequence). The CDR3 has 11 residues.

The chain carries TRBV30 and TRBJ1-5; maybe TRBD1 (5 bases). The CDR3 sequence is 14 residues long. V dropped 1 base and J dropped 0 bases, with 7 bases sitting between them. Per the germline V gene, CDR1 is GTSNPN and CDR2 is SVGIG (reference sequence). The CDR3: CAWSEGRSNQPQHF. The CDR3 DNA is TGTGCCTGGAGTGAGGGACGTAGCAATCAGCCCCAGCATTTT.

The CDR3, as DNA: TGTGCCAGCAGTTTATACTCGAACTACGAGCAGTACTTC. This translates into CASSLYSNYEQYF. V gene TRBV27 combines with J gene TRBJ2-7; no firm D call. Trimming removed 1 base from V and 3 bases from J, with 7 bases in between. The CDR3 covers 13 residues. Germline V gene data show CDR1 as MNHEY and CDR2 as SMNVEV (reference sequence).

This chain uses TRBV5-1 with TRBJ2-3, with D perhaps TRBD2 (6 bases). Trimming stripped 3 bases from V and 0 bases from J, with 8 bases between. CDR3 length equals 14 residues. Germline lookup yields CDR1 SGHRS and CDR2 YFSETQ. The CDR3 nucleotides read TGCGCCAGCAGCTGGGGGGACAGCACAGATACGCAGTATTTT. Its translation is CASSWGDSTDTQYF. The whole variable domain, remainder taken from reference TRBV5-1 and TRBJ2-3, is KAGVTQTPRYLIKTRGQQVTLSCSPISGHRSVSWYQQTPGQGLQFLFEYFSETQRNKGNFPGRFSGRQFSNSRSEMNVSTLELGDSALYLCASSWGDSTDTQYFGPGTRLTVL.

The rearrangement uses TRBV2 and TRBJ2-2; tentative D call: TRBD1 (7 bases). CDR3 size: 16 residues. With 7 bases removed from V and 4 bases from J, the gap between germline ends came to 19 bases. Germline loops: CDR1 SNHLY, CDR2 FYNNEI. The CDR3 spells CASTQRGQGGTGELFF. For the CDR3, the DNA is TGTGCCAGCACCCAAAGGGGGCAGGGAGGCACCGGGGAGCTGTTTTTT.

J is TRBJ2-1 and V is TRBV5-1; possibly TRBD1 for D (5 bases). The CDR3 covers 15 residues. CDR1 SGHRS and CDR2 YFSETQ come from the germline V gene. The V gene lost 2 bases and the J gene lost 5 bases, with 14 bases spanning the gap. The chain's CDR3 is CASSFGQGAHNEQFF. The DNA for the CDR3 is TGCGCCAGCAGCTTCGGGCAGGGCGCTCACAATGAGCAGTTCTTC.

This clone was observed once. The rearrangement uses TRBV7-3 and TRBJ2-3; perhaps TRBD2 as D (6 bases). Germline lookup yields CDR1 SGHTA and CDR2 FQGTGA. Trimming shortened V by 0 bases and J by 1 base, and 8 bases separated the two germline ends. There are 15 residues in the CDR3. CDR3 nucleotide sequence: TGTGCCAGCAGCTTAACGACGGGGGGCACAGATACGCAGTATTTT. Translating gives CASSLTTGGTDTQYF. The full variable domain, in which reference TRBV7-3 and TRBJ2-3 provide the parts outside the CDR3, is GAGVSQTPSNKVTEKGKYVELRCDPISGHTALYWYRQSLGQGPEFLIYFQGTGAADDSGLPNDRFFAVRPEGSVSTLKIQRTERGDSAVYLCASSLTTGGTDTQYFGPGTRLTVL.

Here the CDR3 reads CASSLAGASDEKLFF. The DNA for the CDR3 is TGTGCCAGCAGCTTAGCCGGAGCAAGCGATGAAAAACTGTTTTTT. This chain joins TRBV7-9 and TRBJ1-4, with D unresolved. The ends were cut back, 0 bases at V and 6 bases at J, with 11 bases in the middle. Germline assignment: CDR1 SEHNR and CDR2 FQNEAQ (reference sequence). CDR3 length: 15 residues.

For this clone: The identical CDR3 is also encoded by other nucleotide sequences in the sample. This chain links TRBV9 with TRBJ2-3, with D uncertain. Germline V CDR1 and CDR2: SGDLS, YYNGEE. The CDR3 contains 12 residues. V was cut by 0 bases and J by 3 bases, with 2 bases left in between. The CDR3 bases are TGTGCCAGCAGCGTAGGGACAGATACGCAGTATTTT. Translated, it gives CASSVGTDTQYF.